This T cell receptor beta chain was sequenced during a study of cytomegalovirus exposure and HLA in healthy donors. Study-level findings and limits: Researchers reported that three CMV-associated chains were confirmed in vitro as CMV antigen-specific.

The V and J ends lost 7 bases and 0 bases respectively, with 11 bases between them. This CDR3 is 14 amino acids long. Germline assignment: CDR1 SNHLY and CDR2 FYNNEI. PCR involved 60 Vbeta and 13 Jbeta primers. Here immunoSEQ multiplex PCR was the method, and the copy in TCRdb shows in-frame clones only, minus some. The sample consists of about 200,000 clones, roughly 74% of them appearing once. This clone was seen more than once but under ten times. Its antigen is unknown. Every donor was a healthy person donating bone marrow. The sample taken for sequencing was PBMCs. The sequence came from a woman in her 30s in good health and CMV-seronegative. The J gene is TRBJ2-3, the V gene TRBV2; perhaps TRBD1 as D (6 bases). CDR3 residues: CASTRTASTDTQYF. The CDR3 bases are TGTGCCAGCACCAGGACAGCTAGCACAGATACGCAGTATTTT.